Listed here is a single T cell receptor beta chain. Its antigen is not known. V dropped 6 bases and J dropped 4 bases, with 18 bases sitting between them. The length of the CDR3 is 15 residues. Germline V gives CDR1 MNHNS, CDR2 SASEGT. Preparation of the TCRbeta library used unique molecular identifiers. TCRdb re-called the PCR reads through MiXCR, storing one row per CDR3 protein. The sample lists about 210,000 distinct CDR3 sequences, approximately 17% occurring once. The data are from a study of T-cell reconstitution after alpha-beta-depleted transplantation in children. Findings of the study overall: Several hundred rapidly expanded clones from non-depleted graft cells reportedly supplied alpha-beta T cells about two months post-transplant.

The chain carries TRBV6-1 and TRBJ1-2; maybe TRBD1 (5 bases). This sample comprised PBMCs, mostly from graft donor cells, obtained 360 days after TCRalphabeta/CD19-depleted stem cell transplant. This sequence originates from a male patient between 2 and 10 years old who had a stem cell transplant for acute lymphoblastic leukemia, so the T cells may come from the graft donor. The CDR3 is CASSRPLGRFYGYTF. The CDR3 DNA is TGTGCCAGCAGCCGCCCGCTGGGGCGCTTCTATGGCTACACCTTC.